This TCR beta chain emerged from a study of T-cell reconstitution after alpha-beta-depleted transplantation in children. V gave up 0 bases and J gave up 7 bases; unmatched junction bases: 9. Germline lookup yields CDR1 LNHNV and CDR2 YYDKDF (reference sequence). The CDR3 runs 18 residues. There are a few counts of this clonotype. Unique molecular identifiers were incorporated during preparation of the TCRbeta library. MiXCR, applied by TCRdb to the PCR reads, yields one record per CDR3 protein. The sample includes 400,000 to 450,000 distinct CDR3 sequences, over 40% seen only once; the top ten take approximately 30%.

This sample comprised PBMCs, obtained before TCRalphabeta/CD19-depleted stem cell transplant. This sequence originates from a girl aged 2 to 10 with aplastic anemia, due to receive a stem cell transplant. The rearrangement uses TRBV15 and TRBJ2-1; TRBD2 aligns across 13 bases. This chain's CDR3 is CATSRDLVMTSGGNEQFF. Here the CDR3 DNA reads TGTGCCACCAGCAGAGATCTTGTTATGACTAGCGGGGGGAATGAGCAGTTCTTC.